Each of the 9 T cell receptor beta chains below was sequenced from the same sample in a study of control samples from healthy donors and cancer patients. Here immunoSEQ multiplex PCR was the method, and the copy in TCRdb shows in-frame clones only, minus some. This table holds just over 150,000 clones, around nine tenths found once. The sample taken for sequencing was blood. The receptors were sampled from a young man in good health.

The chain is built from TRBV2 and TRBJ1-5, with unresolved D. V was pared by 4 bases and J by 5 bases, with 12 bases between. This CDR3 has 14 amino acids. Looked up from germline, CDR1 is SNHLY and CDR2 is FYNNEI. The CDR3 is CASSVVGFYQPQHF. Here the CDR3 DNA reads TGTGCCAGCAGTGTAGTTGGGTTTTATCAGCCCCAGCATTTT.

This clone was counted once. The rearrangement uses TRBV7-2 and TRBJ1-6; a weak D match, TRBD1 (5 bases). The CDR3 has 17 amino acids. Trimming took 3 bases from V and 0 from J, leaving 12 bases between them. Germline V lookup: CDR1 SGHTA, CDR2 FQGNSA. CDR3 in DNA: TGTGCCAGCAGCTTCCAGGTGGGGGGCTCCTATAATTCACCCCTCCACTTT. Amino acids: CASSFQVGGSYNSPLHF.

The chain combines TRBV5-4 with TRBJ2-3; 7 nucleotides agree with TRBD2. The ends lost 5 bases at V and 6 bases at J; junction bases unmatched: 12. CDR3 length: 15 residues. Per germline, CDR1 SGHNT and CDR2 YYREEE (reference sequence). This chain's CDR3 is CASRLEGLKSDTQYF. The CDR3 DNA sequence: TGTGCCAGCAGACTCGAGGGACTAAAGTCCGATACGCAGTATTTT.

This CDR3 reads CASSQDYRLNEQFF. The CDR3 DNA reads TGCGCCAGCAGCCAAGATTACAGGCTCAATGAGCAGTTCTTC. The rearrangement joins TRBV4-1 to TRBJ2-1; D might be TRBD1 (5 bases). Per germline, CDR1 MGHRA and CDR2 YSYEKL. This CDR3 is built from 14 residues. Trimming removed 0 bases from V and 6 bases from J, with 9 bases in between.

This CDR3 reads CASSRGYEQYF. The CDR3 DNA follows: TGTGCCAGCAGCCGGGGCTACGAGCAGTACTTC. This rearrangement joins TRBV3-1 (or the pseudogene TRBV3-2) to TRBJ2-7, with D unclear. The V gene's germline CDR1 is LGHDT and CDR2 YNNKEL (reference sequence). This CDR3 is built from 11 residues. Trimming pared 4 bases from V and 3 bases from J, leaving 4 bases between.

The CDR3 DNA is TGTGCCAGCAGTCTAGGACAGGGGGCGGGAAACACCATATATTTT. This codes for CASSLGQGAGNTIYF. The chain joins TRBV7-2 to TRBJ1-3; 11 nucleotides match TRBD1. In germline, CDR1 is SGHTA, CDR2 FQGNSA. Trimming cost V 6 bases and J 4 bases; bases outside gene matches: 5. The CDR3 runs to 15 residues.

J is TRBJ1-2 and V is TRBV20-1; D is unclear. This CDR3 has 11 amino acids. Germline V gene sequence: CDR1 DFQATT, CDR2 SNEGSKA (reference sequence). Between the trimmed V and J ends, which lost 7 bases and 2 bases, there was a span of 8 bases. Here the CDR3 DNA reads TGCAGTGTTAGTGAGAACTATGGCTACACCTTC. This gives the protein CSVSENYGYTF.

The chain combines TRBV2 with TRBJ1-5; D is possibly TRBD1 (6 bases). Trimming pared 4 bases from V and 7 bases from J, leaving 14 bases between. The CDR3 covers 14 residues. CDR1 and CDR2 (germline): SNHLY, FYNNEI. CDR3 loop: CASSASTGNQPQHF. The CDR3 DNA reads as TGTGCCAGCAGTGCATCTACAGGGAACCAGCCCCAGCATTTT.

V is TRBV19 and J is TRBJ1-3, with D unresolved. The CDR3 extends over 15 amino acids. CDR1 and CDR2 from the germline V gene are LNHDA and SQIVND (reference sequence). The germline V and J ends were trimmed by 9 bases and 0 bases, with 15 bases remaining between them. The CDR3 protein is CASQGGLNSGNTIYF. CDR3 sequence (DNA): TGTGCCAGCCAAGGAGGACTAAACTCTGGAAACACCATATATTTT.